Following are 17 T cell receptor beta chains from one sample sequenced in a study of blood T cell repertoires in COVID-19. The table came from immunoSEQ multiplex PCR; TCRdb's copy has only in-frame clones and leaves some out. The table includes some 700,000 clones, 75% to 90% detected once. The specimen sequenced was peripheral blood. Receptors were obtained from a woman under 30 with acute or convalescent COVID-19.

The chain recombines TRBV10-3 with TRBJ2-2, with a tentative D call TRBD2 (5 bases). From germline, CDR1 is ENHRY and CDR2 SYGVKD. The CDR3 runs 15 residues. The V end was cut by 0 bases, the J end by 2 bases, with 7 bases between. CDR3 in DNA: TGTGCCATCAGTGAGTCCGGGGTTAACACCGGGGAGCTGTTTTTT. This encodes CAISESGVNTGELFF.

V usage is TRBV7-9 and J usage is TRBJ1-1; no clear D gene. The germline V gene encodes CDR1 SEHNR and CDR2 FQNEAQ (reference sequence). This CDR3 has 15 residues. Trimming pared 5 bases from V and 4 bases from J, leaving 17 bases between. The CDR3, as DNA: TGTGCCAGCAGCGCCCCCGGGAGAAGAGGCACTGAAGCTTTCTTT. The encoded protein is CASSAPGRRGTEAFF.

The chain recombines TRBV29-1 with TRBJ2-6; 8 bases map to TRBD1. Germline CDR1 SQVTM, CDR2 ANQGSEA. The CDR3 length is 16 residues. J lost 3 bases, V lost 3 bases, and 7 bases had no gene match. CDR3: CSVDRQGASGANVLTF. CDR3 in DNA: TGCAGCGTTGACCGGCAGGGGGCGAGTGGGGCCAACGTCCTGACTTTC.

This chain connects TRBV18 to TRBJ1-1, with 9 nucleotides matching TRBD1. Germline V lookup: CDR1 KGHSH, CDR2 LQKENI. V lost 8 bases and J lost 4; bases outside the gene matches: 8. This CDR3 has 14 residues. Here the CDR3 reads CASTKQGAGTEAFF. DNA for the CDR3: TGTGCCAGCACGAAACAGGGGGCTGGCACTGAAGCTTTCTTT.

The chain recombines TRBV3-1 (or the pseudogene TRBV3-2) with TRBJ2-3; D is perhaps TRBD1 (6 bases). Trimming left V 4 bases short and J 1 base short, with 9 bases between. This CDR3 contains 14 residues. Germline V gives CDR1 LGHDT, CDR2 YNNKEL (reference sequence). The CDR3 DNA is TGTGCCAGCAGCCGTCGGACAGGCACAGATACGCAGTATTTT. It encodes CASSRRTGTDTQYF.

The chain links TRBV2 to TRBJ1-1, with unresolved D. This CDR3 has 13 residues. V lost 8 bases, J lost 4 bases, and 14 bases lay in between. Looked up from germline, CDR1 is SNHLY and CDR2 is FYNNEI. The CDR3 here is CASAVFESTEAFF. The CDR3 DNA reads as TGTGCCAGCGCCGTATTTGAGAGCACTGAAGCTTTCTTT.

This sequence joins TRBV19 and TRBJ1-4, with a weak D call TRBD1 (6 bases). The germline V gene encodes CDR1 LNHDA and CDR2 SQIVND (reference sequence). Trimming took 4 bases from V and 10 from J, leaving 22 bases between them. The CDR3 runs 16 residues. The CDR3 region is CASSTPWGGDVGKLFF. Written as DNA, the CDR3 is TGTGCCAGTAGTACCCCCTGGGGGGGCGACGTGGGAAAACTGTTTTTT.

The V gene is TRBV5-4, the J gene TRBJ1-2; TRBD1 matches 8 bases. Per the germline V gene, CDR1 is SGHNT and CDR2 is YYREEE (reference sequence). The CDR3 loop spans 14 amino acids. With V trimmed by 3 bases and J by 4 bases, 5 bases remained unmatched. CDR3 sequence: CASSWTGSTYGYTF. The CDR3 DNA follows: TGTGCCAGCAGCTGGACAGGGTCGACCTATGGCTACACCTTC.

The chain uses TRBV5-1 and TRBJ1-1, with 8 bases aligning to TRBD1. The germline V gene encodes CDR1 SGHRS and CDR2 YFSETQ. The CDR3 length is 15 residues. V was pared by 4 bases and J by 1 base, with 6 bases of the junction left unmatched. The CDR3 is CASSGGQGKNTEAFF. Written as DNA, the CDR3 is TGCGCCAGCAGCGGTGGACAGGGAAAGAACACTGAAGCTTTCTTT.

The rearrangement uses TRBV5-1 and TRBJ1-1; D is unresolved. The CDR3 is 16 residues long. V lost 4 bases to trimming and J lost 2 bases, with 18 bases between them. Germline CDR1 reads SGHRS; CDR2 reads YFSETQ. This chain's CDR3 is CASSRRANDRNTEAFF. In DNA, the CDR3 is TGCGCCAGCAGCCGAAGAGCTAACGATAGAAACACTGAAGCTTTCTTT.

V and J are TRBV6-5 and TRBJ1-2, with D uncertain. The V end lost 6 bases, the J end lost 3 bases, and 14 bases lay between the germline ends. CDR1 is MNHEY and CDR2 is SVGAGI in the germline V gene. The CDR3 loop spans 14 amino acids. CDR3: CASSSLHRDYGYTF. CDR3 sequence (DNA): TGTGCCAGCAGCAGTCTGCACCGGGACTATGGCTACACCTTC.

This clone was counted a few times. The rearrangement joins TRBV5-4 to TRBJ2-2; weak D call: TRBD1 (5 bases). Germline assignment: CDR1 SGHNT and CDR2 YYREEE (reference sequence). Trimming shortened V by 0 bases and J by 7 bases, and 13 bases separated the two germline ends. The CDR3 is 15 amino acids. CDR3: CASSLAGGASGELFF. The CDR3 nucleotides read TGTGCCAGCAGCTTGGCCGGTGGGGCCAGCGGGGAGCTGTTTTTT.

CDR3 bases: TGCAGTCCCCAGACAGGCCGGAACACCTTC. Amino acid sequence: CSPQTGRNTF. V is TRBV20-1 and J is TRBJ1-2; possible D gene TRBD1, 6 bases. CDR3 size: 10 residues. Germline loops: CDR1 DFQATT, CDR2 SNEGSKA (reference sequence). Trimming shortened V by 8 bases and J by 12 bases, and 16 bases separated the two germline ends.

This sequence joins TRBV10-3 and TRBJ1-1; 7 nucleotides agree with TRBD1. Germline trimming cut 7 bases from V and 6 bases from J; bases unmatched to any gene: 5. This CDR3 comprises 12 residues. Germline-derived CDR1 and CDR2 are ENHRY and SYGVKD. The CDR3 bases are TGTGCCATCAAGGGACAGTTCGCTGAAGCTTTCTTT. It specifies CAIKGQFAEAFF.

The chain joins TRBV2 to TRBJ2-7, with 11 nucleotides matching TRBD2. The CDR3 covers 14 residues. The junction had 6 bases not matched to a gene; V was cut back by 9 bases and J by 2 bases. The germline V gene encodes CDR1 SNHLY and CDR2 FYNNEI. In DNA, the CDR3 is TGTGCCAGGCCTCTAGCGGGGGGCCCCTACGAGCAGTACTTC. Translating it yields CARPLAGGPYEQYF.

This clone has a handful of counts. The chain couples TRBV5-5 to TRBJ2-2; TRBD1 aligns across 7 bases. This CDR3 is built from 15 residues. Germline lookup yields CDR1 SGHKS and CDR2 YYEKEE (reference sequence). V lost 3 bases and J lost 5; bases outside the gene matches: 7. CDR3 DNA sequence: TGTGCCAGCAGCTCCCGGACAGGCCAAACCGGGGAGCTGTTTTTT. It yields the protein CASSSRTGQTGELFF. The full variable domain, in which reference TRBV5-5 and TRBJ2-2 provide the parts outside the CDR3, is DAGVTQSPTHLIKTRGQQVTLRCSPISGHKSVSWYQQVLGQGPQFIFQYYEKEERGRGNFPDRFSARQFPNYSSELNVNALLLGDSALYLCASSSRTGQTGELFFGEGSRLTVL.

The chain is built from TRBV4-1 and TRBJ2-1; weak D call: TRBD2 (7 bases). Germline values: CDR1 MGHRA, CDR2 YSYEKL. Trimming left V 1 base short and J 0 bases short, with 13 bases between. CDR3 length: 17 amino acids. This CDR3 reads CASSQAGGPSSYNEQFF. CDR3 DNA: TGCGCCAGCAGCCAAGCGGGGGGCCCTAGCTCCTACAATGAGCAGTTCTTC.